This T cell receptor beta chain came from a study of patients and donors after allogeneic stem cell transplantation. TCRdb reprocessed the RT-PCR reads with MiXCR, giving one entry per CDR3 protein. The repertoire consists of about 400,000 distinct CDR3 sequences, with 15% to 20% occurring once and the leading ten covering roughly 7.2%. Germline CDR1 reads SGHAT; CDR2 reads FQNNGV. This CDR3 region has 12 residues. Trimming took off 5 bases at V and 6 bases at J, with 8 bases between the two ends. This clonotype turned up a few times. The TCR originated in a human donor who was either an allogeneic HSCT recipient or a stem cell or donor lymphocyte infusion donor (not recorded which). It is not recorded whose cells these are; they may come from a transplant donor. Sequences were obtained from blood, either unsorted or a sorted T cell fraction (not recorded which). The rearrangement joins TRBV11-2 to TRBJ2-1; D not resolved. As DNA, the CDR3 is TGTGCCAGCAGCATTAGTGGCAATGAGCAGTTCTTC. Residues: CASSISGNEQFF.